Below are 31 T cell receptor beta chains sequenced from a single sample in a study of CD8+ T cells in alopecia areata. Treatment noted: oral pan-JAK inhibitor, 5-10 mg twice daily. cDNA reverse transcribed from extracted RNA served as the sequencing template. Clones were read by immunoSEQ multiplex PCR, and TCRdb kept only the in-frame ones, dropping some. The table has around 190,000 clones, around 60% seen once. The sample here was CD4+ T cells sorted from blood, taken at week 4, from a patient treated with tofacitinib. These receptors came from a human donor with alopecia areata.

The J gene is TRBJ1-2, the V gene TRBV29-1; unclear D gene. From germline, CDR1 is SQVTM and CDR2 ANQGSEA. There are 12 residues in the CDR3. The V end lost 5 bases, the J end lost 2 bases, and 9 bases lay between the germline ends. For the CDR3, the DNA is TGCAGCGTTACAGACGGGAACTATGGCTACACCTTC. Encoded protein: CSVTDGNYGYTF.

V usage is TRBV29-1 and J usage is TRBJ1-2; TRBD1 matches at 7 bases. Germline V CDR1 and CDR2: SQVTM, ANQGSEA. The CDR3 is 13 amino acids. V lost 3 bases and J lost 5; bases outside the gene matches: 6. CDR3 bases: TGCAGCGTTGAGCAGGGGGGGTATTATGGCTACACCTTC. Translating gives CSVEQGGYYGYTF.

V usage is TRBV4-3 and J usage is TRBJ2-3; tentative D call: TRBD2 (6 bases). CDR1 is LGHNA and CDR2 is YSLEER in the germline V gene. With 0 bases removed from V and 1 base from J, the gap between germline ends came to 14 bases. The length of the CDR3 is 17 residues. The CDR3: CASSQDRRVSRTDTQYF. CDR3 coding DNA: TGCGCCAGCAGCCAAGATCGGAGGGTCTCCCGCACAGATACGCAGTATTTT.

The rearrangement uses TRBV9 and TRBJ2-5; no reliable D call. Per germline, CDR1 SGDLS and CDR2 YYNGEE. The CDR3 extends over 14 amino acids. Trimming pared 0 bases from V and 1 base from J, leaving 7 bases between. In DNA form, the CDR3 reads TGTGCCAGCAGCGTAGACATGTTCCAAGAGACCCAGTACTTC. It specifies CASSVDMFQETQYF.

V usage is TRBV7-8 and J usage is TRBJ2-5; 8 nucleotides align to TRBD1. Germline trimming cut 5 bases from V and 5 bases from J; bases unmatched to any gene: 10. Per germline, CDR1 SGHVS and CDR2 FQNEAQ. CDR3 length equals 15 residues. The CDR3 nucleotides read TGTGCCAGCAGCGTCCTCCAGGGGGCAAGGGAGACCCAGTACTTC. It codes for CASSVLQGARETQYF.

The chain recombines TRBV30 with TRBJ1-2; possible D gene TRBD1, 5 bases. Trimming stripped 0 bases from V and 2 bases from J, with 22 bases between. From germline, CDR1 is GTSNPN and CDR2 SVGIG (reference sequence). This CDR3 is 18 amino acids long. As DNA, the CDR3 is TGTGCCTGGAGTGTAAGGGGTCGAGGTATAGGTTGGAACTATGGCTACACCTTC. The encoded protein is CAWSVRGRGIGWNYGYTF.

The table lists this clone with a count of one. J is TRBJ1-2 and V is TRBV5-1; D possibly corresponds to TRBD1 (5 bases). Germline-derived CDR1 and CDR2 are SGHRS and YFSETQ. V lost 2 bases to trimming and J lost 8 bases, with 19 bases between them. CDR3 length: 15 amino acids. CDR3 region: CASSLDGSRGAGYTF. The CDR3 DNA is TGCGCCAGCAGCTTAGATGGCTCGAGGGGCGCAGGCTACACCTTC.

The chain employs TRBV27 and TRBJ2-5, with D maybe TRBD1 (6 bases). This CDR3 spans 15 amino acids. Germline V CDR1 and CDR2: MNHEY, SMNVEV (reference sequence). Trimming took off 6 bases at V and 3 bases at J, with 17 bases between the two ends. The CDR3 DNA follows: TGTGCCAGCAGGCTACAGGGTAGGGGGAAAGAGACCCAGTACTTC. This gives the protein CASRLQGRGKETQYF.

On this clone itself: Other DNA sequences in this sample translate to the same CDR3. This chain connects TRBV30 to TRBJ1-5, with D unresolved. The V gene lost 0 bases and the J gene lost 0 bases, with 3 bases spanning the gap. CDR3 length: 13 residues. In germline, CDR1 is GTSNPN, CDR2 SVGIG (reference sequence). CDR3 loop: CAWSVSSNQPQHF. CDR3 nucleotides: TGTGCCTGGAGTGTATCTAGCAATCAGCCCCAGCATTTT. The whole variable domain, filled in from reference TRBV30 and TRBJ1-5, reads SQTIHQWPATLVQPVGSPLSLECTVEGTSNPNLYWYRQAAGRGLQLLFYSVGIGQISSEVPQNLSASRPQDRQFILSSKKLLLSDSGFYLCAWSVSSNQPQHFGDGTRLSIL.

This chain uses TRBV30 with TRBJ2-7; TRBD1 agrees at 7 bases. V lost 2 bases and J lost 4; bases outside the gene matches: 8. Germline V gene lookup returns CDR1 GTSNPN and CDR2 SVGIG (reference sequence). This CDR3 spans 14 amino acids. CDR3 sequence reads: CAWSSGQTPYEQYF. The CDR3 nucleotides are TGTGCCTGGAGTTCGGGACAGACGCCATACGAGCAGTACTTC.

Here the CDR3 reads CASSSGFNQPQHF. The CDR3 DNA reads TGTGCCAGCAGCTCGGGGTTCAATCAGCCCCAGCATTTT. The chain uses TRBV7-6 and TRBJ1-5; D gene uncertain. Between the trimmed V and J ends, which lost 4 bases and 3 bases, there was a span of 7 bases. Germline loops: CDR1 SGHVS, CDR2 FNYEAQ. The CDR3 extends over 13 amino acids.

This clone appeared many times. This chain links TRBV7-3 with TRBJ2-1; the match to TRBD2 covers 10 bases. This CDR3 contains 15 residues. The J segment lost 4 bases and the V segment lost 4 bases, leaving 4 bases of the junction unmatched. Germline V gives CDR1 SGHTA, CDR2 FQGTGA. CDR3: CASSSGTSVYNEQFF. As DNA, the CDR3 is TGTGCCAGCAGCTCCGGGACTAGCGTTTACAATGAGCAGTTCTTC.

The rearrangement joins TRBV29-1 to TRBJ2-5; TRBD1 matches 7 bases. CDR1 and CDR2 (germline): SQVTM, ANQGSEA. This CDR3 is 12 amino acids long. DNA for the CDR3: TGCACCACCCGGACAGGTCAAGAGACCCAGTACTTC. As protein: CTTRTGQETQYF.

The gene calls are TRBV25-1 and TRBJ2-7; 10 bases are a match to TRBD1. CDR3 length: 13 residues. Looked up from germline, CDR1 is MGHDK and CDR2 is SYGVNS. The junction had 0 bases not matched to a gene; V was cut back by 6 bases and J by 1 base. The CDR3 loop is CASRGQGSYEQYF. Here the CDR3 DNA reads TGTGCCAGCAGGGGACAGGGGTCCTACGAGCAGTACTTC.

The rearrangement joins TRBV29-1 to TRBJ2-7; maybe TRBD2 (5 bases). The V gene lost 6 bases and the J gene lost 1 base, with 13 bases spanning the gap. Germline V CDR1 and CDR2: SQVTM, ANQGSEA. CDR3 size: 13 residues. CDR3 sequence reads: CSVGRTFSYEQYF. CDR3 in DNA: TGCAGCGTCGGACGGACTTTTTCCTACGAGCAGTACTTC.

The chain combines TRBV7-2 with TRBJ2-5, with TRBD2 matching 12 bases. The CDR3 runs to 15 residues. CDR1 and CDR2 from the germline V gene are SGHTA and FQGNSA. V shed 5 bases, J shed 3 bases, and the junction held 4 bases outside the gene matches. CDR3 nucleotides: TGTGCCAGCAGCCGTCGGACTAGCGGGGAAGAGACCCAGTACTTC. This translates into CASSRRTSGEETQYF.

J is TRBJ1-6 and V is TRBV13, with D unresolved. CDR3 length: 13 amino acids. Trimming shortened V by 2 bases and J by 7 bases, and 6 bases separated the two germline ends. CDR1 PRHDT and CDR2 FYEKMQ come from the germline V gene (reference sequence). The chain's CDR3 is CASSLKGNSPLHF. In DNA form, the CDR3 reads TGTGCCAGCAGCTTAAAAGGCAATTCACCCCTCCACTTT.

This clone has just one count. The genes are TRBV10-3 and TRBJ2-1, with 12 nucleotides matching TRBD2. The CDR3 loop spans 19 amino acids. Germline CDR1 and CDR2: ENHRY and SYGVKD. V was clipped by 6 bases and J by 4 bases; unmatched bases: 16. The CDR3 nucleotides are TGTGCCATCAGCTTTACTTCGGATCTAGCGGGAGGGTCTTACAATGAGCAGTTCTTC. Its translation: CAISFTSDLAGGSYNEQFF.

The CDR3 DNA sequence: TGCAGCGCTAAAGATCCTCCAGGGGAGACCCAGTACTTC. It specifies CSAKDPPGETQYF. This rearrangement joins TRBV29-1 to TRBJ2-5; a possible D gene is TRBD1 (5 bases). Looked up from germline, CDR1 is SQVTM and CDR2 is ANQGSEA. Trimming cost V 7 bases and J 5 bases, with 17 bases left between them. The CDR3 has 13 residues.

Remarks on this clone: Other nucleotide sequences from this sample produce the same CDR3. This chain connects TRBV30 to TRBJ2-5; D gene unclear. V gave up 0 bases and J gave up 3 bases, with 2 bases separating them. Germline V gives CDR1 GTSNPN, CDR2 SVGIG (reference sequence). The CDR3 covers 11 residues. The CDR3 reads CAWSVEETQYF. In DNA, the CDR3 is TGTGCCTGGAGTGTCGAAGAGACCCAGTACTTC.

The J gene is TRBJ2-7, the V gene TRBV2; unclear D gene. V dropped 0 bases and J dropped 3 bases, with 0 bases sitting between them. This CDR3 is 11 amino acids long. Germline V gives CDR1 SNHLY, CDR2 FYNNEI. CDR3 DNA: TGTGCCAGCAGTGAAGCCTACGAGCAGTACTTC. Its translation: CASSEAYEQYF.

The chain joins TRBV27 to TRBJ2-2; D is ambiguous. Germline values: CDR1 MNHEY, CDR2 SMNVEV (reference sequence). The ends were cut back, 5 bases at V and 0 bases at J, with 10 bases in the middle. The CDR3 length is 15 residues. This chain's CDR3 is CASSASRANTGELFF. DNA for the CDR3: TGTGCCAGCAGTGCCTCTAGAGCGAACACCGGGGAGCTGTTTTTT.

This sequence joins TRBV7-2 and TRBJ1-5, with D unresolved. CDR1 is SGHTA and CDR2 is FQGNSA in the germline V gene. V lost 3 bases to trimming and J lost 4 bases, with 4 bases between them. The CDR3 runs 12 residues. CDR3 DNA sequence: TGTGCCAGCAGCTTCGGAAATCAGCCCCAGCATTTT. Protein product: CASSFGNQPQHF.

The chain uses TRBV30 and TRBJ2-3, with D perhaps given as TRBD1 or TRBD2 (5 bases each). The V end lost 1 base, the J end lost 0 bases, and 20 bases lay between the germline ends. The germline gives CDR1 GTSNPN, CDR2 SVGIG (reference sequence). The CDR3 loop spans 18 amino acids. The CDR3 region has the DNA TGTGCCTGGAGTGCCGGCCGAACCGGGACGCCAAGCACAGATACGCAGTATTTT. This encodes CAWSAGRTGTPSTDTQYF.

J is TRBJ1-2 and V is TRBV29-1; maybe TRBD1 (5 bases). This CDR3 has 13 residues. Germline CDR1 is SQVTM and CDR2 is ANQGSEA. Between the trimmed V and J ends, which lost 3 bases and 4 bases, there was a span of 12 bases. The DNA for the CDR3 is TGCAGCGTTGACAACAGTGGGGCCTATGGCTACACCTTC. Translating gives CSVDNSGAYGYTF.

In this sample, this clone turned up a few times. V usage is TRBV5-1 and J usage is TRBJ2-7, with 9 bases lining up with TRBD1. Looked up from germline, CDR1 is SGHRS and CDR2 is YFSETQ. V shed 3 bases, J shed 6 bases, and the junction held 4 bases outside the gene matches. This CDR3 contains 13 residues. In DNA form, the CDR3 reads TGCGCCAGCAGCTCGGACAGGGGACGCGAGCAGTACTTC. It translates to CASSSDRGREQYF.

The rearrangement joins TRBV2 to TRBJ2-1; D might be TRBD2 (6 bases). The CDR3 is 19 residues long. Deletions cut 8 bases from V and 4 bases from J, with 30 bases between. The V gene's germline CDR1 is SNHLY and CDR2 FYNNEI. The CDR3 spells CASASTGVYGGPSYNEQFF. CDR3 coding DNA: TGTGCCAGCGCGAGTACGGGAGTGTACGGAGGGCCTTCATACAATGAGCAGTTCTTC.

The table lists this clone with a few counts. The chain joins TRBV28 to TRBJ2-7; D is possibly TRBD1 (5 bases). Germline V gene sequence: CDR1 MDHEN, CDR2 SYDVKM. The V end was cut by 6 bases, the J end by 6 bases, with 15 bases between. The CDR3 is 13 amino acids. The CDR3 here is CASRQAVPGEQYF. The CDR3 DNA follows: TGTGCCAGCAGACAGGCTGTTCCCGGCGAGCAGTACTTC.

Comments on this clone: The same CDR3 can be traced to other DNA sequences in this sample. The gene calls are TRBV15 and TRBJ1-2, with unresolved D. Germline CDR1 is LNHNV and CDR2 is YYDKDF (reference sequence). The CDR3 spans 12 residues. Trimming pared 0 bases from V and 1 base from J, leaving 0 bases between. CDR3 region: CATSRDNYGYTF. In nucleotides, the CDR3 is TGTGCCACCAGCAGAGATAACTATGGCTACACCTTC.

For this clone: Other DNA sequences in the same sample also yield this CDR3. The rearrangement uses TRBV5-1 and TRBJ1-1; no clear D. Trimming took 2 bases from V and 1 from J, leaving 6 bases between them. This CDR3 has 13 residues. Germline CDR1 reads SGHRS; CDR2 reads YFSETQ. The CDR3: CASSLGSNTEAFF. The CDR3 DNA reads TGCGCCAGCAGCTTAGGGTCGAACACTGAAGCTTTCTTT.

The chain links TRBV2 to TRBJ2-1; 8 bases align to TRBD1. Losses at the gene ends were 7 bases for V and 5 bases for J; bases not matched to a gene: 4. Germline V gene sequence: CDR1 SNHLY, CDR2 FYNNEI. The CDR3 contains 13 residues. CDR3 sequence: CASIAQGDNEQFF. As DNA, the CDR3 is TGTGCCAGCATCGCACAGGGGGACAATGAGCAGTTCTTC. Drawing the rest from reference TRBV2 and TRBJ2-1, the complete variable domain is EPEVTQTPSHQVTQMGQEVILRCVPISNHLYFYWYRQILGQKVEFLVSFYNNEISEKSEIFDDQFSVERPDGSNFTLKIRSTKLEDSAMYFCASIAQGDNEQFFGPGTRLTVL.